These T cell receptor beta chains were read from a single sample in a study of shared clonotypes between healthy human individuals. Measured with immunoSEQ multiplex PCR; TCRdb has only the in-frame clones, and not every one. The sample consists of some 2,100,000 clones, around 95% of them appearing once. Sequencing was done on a sample of naive CD4+ T cells sorted from blood. Source of these receptors: a man younger than 30 in good health. Both conserved end residues are part of each CDR3. A D gene is named only where the DNA matches it firmly. Some rows mark clone size as missing; the rest say once, few, many or name a class of expanded clone.

TRBV5-1,TRBJ2-1,.,.,TGCGCCAGCAGCTTAACGGGGAGCATGGACAATGAGCAGTTCTTC,CASSLTGSMDNEQFF
TRBV5-1,TRBJ2-7,.,.,TGCGCCAGCAGCTTGGCCCCTGGTCCCTACGAGCAGTACTTC,CASSLAPGPYEQYF
TRBV5-4,TRBJ2-2,.,.,TGTGCCAGCAGCCCCCCGGACTGGCCCGGGGAGCTGTTTTTT,CASSPPDWPGELFF
TRBV7-9,TRBJ1-1,.,.,TGTGCCAGCAGCTTAGATATCCGGGGCCGCAGCACTGAAGCTTTCTTT,CASSLDIRGRSTEAFF
TRBV9,TRBJ1-6,once,TRBD1,TGTGCCAGCAGCGACCGACAGGGAGAAAGGAATTCACCCCTCCACTTT,CASSDRQGERNSPLHF
TRBV7-3,TRBJ1-2,.,.,TGTGCCAGCAGCTTGGACAGAGCTAACTATGGCTACACCTTC,CASSLDRANYGYTF
TRBV27,TRBJ1-6,.,.,TGTGCCAGCAGTTTTGGGCAACCTAATTCACCCCTCCACTTT,CASSFGQPNSPLHF
TRBV5-1,TRBJ2-3,.,.,TGCGCCAGCAGTTCCTTTATCTCGGGTGTCCGCACAGATACGCAGTATTTT,CASSSFISGVRTDTQYF
TRBV2,TRBJ1-1,.,.,TGTGCCAGCAGGGTGGACAGTGCAATGAACACTGAAGCTTTCTTT,CASRVDSAMNTEAFF
TRBV12-5,TRBJ1-3,.,TRBD1,TGTGCTAGTGGTTTGGGGACAGGGGATCTCACCCGGGGTTCGGGAAACACCATATATTTT,CASGLGTGDLTRGSGNTIYF
TRBV5-1,TRBJ1-5,.,.,TGCGCCAGCAGCTTGGAGGGACGGAATAGCAATCAGCCCCAGCATTTT,CASSLEGRNSNQPQHF
TRBV11-2,TRBJ1-1,.,TRBD1,TGTGCCAGCAGCTATTTGGGACAGGGGGTCACTGAAGCTTTCTTT,CASSYLGQGVTEAFF
TRBV6-6,TRBJ1-5,once,.,TGTGCCAGCAGTTACAAGGATCAGCCCCAGCATTTT,CASSYKDQPQHF
TRBV18,TRBJ2-2,.,.,TGTGCCAGCTCACCCCCGGGGACCGGGGAGCTGTTTTTT,CASSPPGTGELFF
TRBV27,TRBJ1-5,.,.,TGTGCCAGCAGTTTTCCTCAGGTCAGGCAGAATCAGCCCCAGCATTTT,CASSFPQVRQNQPQHF
TRBV7-2,TRBJ1-1,.,.,TGTGCCAGCAGCTTAAGGCAGGGAGGGTTTGAAGCTTTCTTT,CASSLRQGGFEAFF
TRBV27,TRBJ1-5,.,TRBD1,TGTGCCAGCAGTCCCGGGACAGGGACGGGTCAGCCCCAGCATTTT,CASSPGTGTGQPQHF
TRBV7-8,TRBJ1-6,few,.,TGTGCCAGCAGCTTAGGTTCGAGTTCACCCCTCCACTTT,CASSLGSSSPLHF
TRBV5-1,TRBJ1-5,.,.,TGCGCCAGCAGCTTGGAGGGTTACCCAAGGCAGCCCCAGCATTTT,CASSLEGYPRQPQHF
TRBV4-3,TRBJ2-7,.,TRBD2,TGCGCCAGCAGCCAAGACGGCGGGAGGGCCCTCTACGAGCAGTACTTC,CASSQDGGRALYEQYF
TRBV25-1,TRBJ2-7,.,TRBD1,TGTGCCAGCAGTGAAATCGGACAGGGGGCGTACGAGCAGTACTTC,CASSEIGQGAYEQYF
TRBV5-1,TRBJ2-1,.,TRBD1,TGCGCCAGCAGCCCCGGACAGGGATGGGATGAGCAGTTCTTC,CASSPGQGWDEQFF
TRBV30,TRBJ1-1,.,TRBD1,TGTGCCTGGAGGGGACAGGGGGCGACCAACACTGAAGCTTTCTTT,CAWRGQGATNTEAFF
TRBV7-3,TRBJ1-1,.,.,TGTGCCAGCAGCTCGACTGAGAACACTGAAGCTTTCTTT,CASSSTENTEAFF
TRBV7-2,TRBJ2-1,.,TRBD2,TGTGCCAGCAGCCCCCAGACTAGCTTAAGCAATGAGCAGTTCTTC,CASSPQTSLSNEQFF
TRBV11-2,TRBJ2-5,once,.,TGTGCCAGCAGCTTAGGTGGGCCTAGCGAGGGGGAGACCCAGTACTTC,CASSLGGPSEGETQYF
TRBV18,TRBJ1-2,.,TRBD1,TGTGCCAGCTCACCACAGCTTGGGACAGGGGATGGCTACACCTTC,CASSPQLGTGDGYTF
TRBV23-1,TRBJ1-5,few,.,TGCGCCAGCAGTCCTACAGGGAACCAGCCCCAGCATTTT,CASSPTGNQPQHF
TRBV5-6,TRBJ1-3,.,.,TGTGCCAGCAGCTGGGGGGCAGGGGCGGACACCATATATTTT,CASSWGAGADTIYF
TRBV25-1,TRBJ2-6,.,TRBD1,TGTGCCAGCAGTGATTCCGGGACAGTGGGGGCCAACGTCCTGACTTTC,CASSDSGTVGANVLTF
TRBV11-2,TRBJ2-5,.,.,TGTGCCAGCAGCTTAGCCCCTGGGGCCCAAGAGACCCAGTACTTC,CASSLAPGAQETQYF
TRBV9,TRBJ2-3,.,TRBD1,TGTGCCAGCAGCGTAGGTGAGGGGGCTGGTTCGGATACGCAGTATTTT,CASSVGEGAGSDTQYF
TRBV20-1,TRBJ2-3,.,.,TGCAGTGGCCAATTAGGGGGTACGCAGTATTTT,CSGQLGGTQYF
TRBV6-1,TRBJ2-7,once,TRBD2,TGTGCCAGCAACCTACTAGCGGGGGGCCCAGGGGAGCAGTACTTC,CASNLLAGGPGEQYF
TRBV19,TRBJ1-5,.,.,TGTGCCAGTAGTATAGCCGTGACAGGAAATCAGCCCCAGCATTTT,CASSIAVTGNQPQHF
TRBV27,TRBJ1-5,.,TRBD1,TGTGCCAGCAGCACCGACAGGGGAGGTCAGCCCCAGCATTTT,CASSTDRGGQPQHF
TRBV5-6,TRBJ2-2,.,.,TGTGCCAGCAGCTTGTTGCCCGGGGAGCTGTTTTTT,CASSLLPGELFF
TRBV13,TRBJ1-6,.,.,TGTGCCAGCAGCCCCTACGCAGCGGGGGACAAGCCACCCCTCCACTTT,CASSPYAAGDKPPLHF
TRBV9,TRBJ2-1,.,TRBD2,TGTGCCAGCAGCGTAGCTGCGGGGGGGGCGAATGAGCAGTTCTTC,CASSVAAGGANEQFF
TRBV4-1,TRBJ2-7,few,TRBD1,TGCGCCAGCAGCCCGCTACAGGGGCCCTACGAGCAGTACTTC,CASSPLQGPYEQYF
TRBV13,TRBJ2-5,.,.,TGTGCCAGCAGCTCCCTGAAGCAAGAGACCCAGTACTTC,CASSSLKQETQYF
TRBV5-1,TRBJ1-1,.,TRBD1,TGCGCCAGCAGTTGGGACAGGATGAACACTGAAGCTTTCTTT,CASSWDRMNTEAFF
TRBV6-4,TRBJ1-2,.,.,TGTGCCAGCAGTCCCGGTGGGGGATCGGACGGCTACACCTTC,CASSPGGGSDGYTF
TRBV18,TRBJ2-6,.,.,TGTGCCAGCTCACCCGATCCTGGGGCCAACGTCCTGACTTTC,CASSPDPGANVLTF
TRBV6-1,TRBJ1-2,once,.,TGTGCCAGCAGCGAAACGAAGGACCCCCTTGGCTACACCTTC,CASSETKDPLGYTF
TRBV7-2,TRBJ2-7,.,.,TGTGCCAGCAGCTTAATGTCAGCAGCCTACGAGCAGTACTTC,CASSLMSAAYEQYF
TRBV19,TRBJ1-6,.,.,TGTGCCAGTACCTCAACAGAGATCTATAATTCACCCCTCCACTTT,CASTSTEIYNSPLHF
TRBV5-1,TRBJ2-7,.,TRBD1,TGCGCCAGCAGCAGTGGACAGGGGCCCGCCTACGAGCAGTACTTC,CASSSGQGPAYEQYF
TRBV6-1,TRBJ2-2,.,.,TGTGCCACGGACACATCGAACACCGGGGAGCTGTTTTTT,CATDTSNTGELFF